The 23 T cell receptor beta chains in this list originate from one sample, sequenced in a study of blood T cell repertoires in COVID-19 (TCRdb year 2020). The library came from the immunoSEQ multiplex PCR assay. Entries here come from immuneACCESS through TCRdb and include only in-frame sequences with V and J called. Some clones fail to appear in such tables; in the studies checked, an unresolved V gene covers under half of the shortfall, and the cause of the remainder is unknown. The sample has a few hundred thousand clones on record, about 85% of them singletons. The top ten clonotypes cover about 7% of the sample. The sequenced sample was PBMCs or T cells enriched from blood (not recorded which). The receptor set was obtained from a woman aged 45-65 years who had been exposed to COVID-19.

The chain uses TRBV6-5 and TRBJ2-7, with 7 bases fitting TRBD1. The CDR3 covers 14 residues. Unmatched junction bases numbered 10, after V lost 9 bases and J lost 2 bases. Germline CDR1 reads MNHEY; CDR2 reads SVGAGI. CDR3 in amino acids: CASLEQGWTYEQYF. The DNA of the CDR3 is TGTGCCAGTCTGGAACAGGGGTGGACCTACGAGCAGTACTTC.

The rearrangement links TRBV3-1 (or the pseudogene TRBV3-2) to TRBJ2-1, with TRBD1 as a possible D gene (5 bases). Germline V gene lookup returns CDR1 LGHDT and CDR2 YNNKEL (reference sequence). The CDR3 runs 15 residues. V lost 3 bases and J lost 12, with 21 bases in between. The CDR3 nucleotides read TGTGCCAGCAGCCAGCAGGGTTGGGTATTAATACGGCAGTTCTTC. It translates to CASSQQGWVLIRQFF.

The chain links TRBV29-1 to TRBJ1-1, with D tentatively TRBD1 (5 bases). The CDR3 has 13 residues. With 3 bases removed from V and 10 bases from J, the gap between germline ends came to 18 bases. Germline V gene lookup returns CDR1 SQVTM and CDR2 ANQGSEA. The CDR3 is CSVDTGALSAAFF. The CDR3 nucleotides are TGCAGCGTTGATACTGGGGCGTTATCAGCAGCTTTCTTT.

The gene calls are TRBV7-2 and TRBJ1-2; 9 bases fit TRBD1. The V and J ends lost 4 bases and 7 bases, in that order; junction bases with no gene match: 13. CDR3 length: 16 residues. Germline V gene sequence: CDR1 SGHTA, CDR2 FQGNSA. The CDR3 sequence: CASSSGQGTKAGGYTF. CDR3 DNA: TGTGCCAGCAGCTCGGGACAGGGAACTAAGGCTGGTGGCTACACCTTC.

The chain combines TRBV7-9 with TRBJ2-7, with a weak D call TRBD1 (6 bases). This CDR3 comprises 13 residues. Trimming took 11 bases from V and 0 from J, leaving 14 bases between them. Germline values: CDR1 SEHNR, CDR2 FQNEAQ (reference sequence). The CDR3 here is CAVRGSSSYEQYF. The CDR3 coding sequence is TGTGCCGTGAGGGGGTCCAGCTCCTACGAGCAGTACTTC.

The chain uses TRBV28 and TRBJ2-5; 9 nucleotides line up with TRBD1. Per the germline V gene, CDR1 is MDHEN and CDR2 is SYDVKM. V shed 5 bases and J 5 bases; nucleotides not matched to a gene: 12. The CDR3 totals 16 residues. As DNA, the CDR3 is TGTGCCAGCAGTCCCATCCCGGGACAGGGATGGGAGACCCAGTACTTC. This sequence encodes CASSPIPGQGWETQYF.

The chain couples TRBV10-3 to TRBJ1-2, with D possibly TRBD1 on 5 matching bases. Trimming left V 8 bases short and J 2 bases short, with 15 bases between. This CDR3 comprises 14 residues. Germline V gives CDR1 ENHRY, CDR2 SYGVKD. The CDR3 sequence is CAIEESGGNYGYTF. The CDR3 DNA reads TGTGCCATCGAGGAATCTGGGGGGAACTATGGCTACACCTTC.

This clone was seen once. The rearrangement links TRBV11-2 to TRBJ1-2; no clear D gene. Trimming took off 1 base at V and 5 bases at J, with 11 bases between the two ends. This CDR3 spans 14 amino acids. Germline V gene data show CDR1 as SGHAT and CDR2 as FQNNGV. The CDR3 DNA follows: TGTGCCAGCAGCTTAGTAGGAACAGTGTATGGCTACACCTTC. It specifies CASSLVGTVYGYTF.

Only one count was recorded for this clone. The chain uses TRBV3-1 (or the pseudogene TRBV3-2) and TRBJ1-1, with TRBD1 as a possible D gene (5 bases). Germline V gene data show CDR1 as LGHDT and CDR2 as YNNKEL (reference sequence). The CDR3 is 16 residues long. Between the trimmed V and J ends, which lost 4 bases and 5 bases, there was a span of 20 bases. CDR3 in amino acids: CASSLWGGRGGTEAFF. CDR3 DNA sequence: TGTGCCAGCAGCCTTTGGGGGGGTCGGGGTGGTACTGAAGCTTTCTTT.

This clone was recorded only once. The chain combines TRBV9 with TRBJ1-5, with a possible D match to TRBD1 (5 bases). The CDR3 runs 13 residues. Germline assignment: CDR1 SGDLS and CDR2 YYNGEE. V shed 3 bases and J shed 7 bases, with 11 bases lying between them. The CDR3 spells CASSEAGGQPQHF. CDR3 coding DNA: TGTGCCAGCAGCGAGGCGGGGGGACAGCCCCAGCATTTT.

V gene TRBV6-5 combines with J gene TRBJ1-2; TRBD1 matches at 11 bases. The CDR3 extends over 16 amino acids. Germline V gives CDR1 MNHEY, CDR2 SVGAGI. The V and J ends lost 0 bases and 7 bases, in that order; junction bases with no gene match: 7. As DNA, the CDR3 is TGTGCCAGCAGTTACTCGGGACAGGGGGGACAAATTGGCTACACCTTC. Its protein is CASSYSGQGGQIGYTF.

This chain joins TRBV11-2 and TRBJ2-5, with D perhaps TRBD2 (5 bases). This CDR3 spans 14 amino acids. Germline V gene sequence: CDR1 SGHAT, CDR2 FQNNGV. V dropped 5 bases and J dropped 8 bases, with 18 bases sitting between them. CDR3 nucleotides: TGTGCCAGCAGCGTGGACGGGATTAGAGTCACCCAGTACTTC. Encoded protein: CASSVDGIRVTQYF. Based on the CDR3 plus reference TRBV11-2 and TRBJ2-5, the full variable domain is EAGVAQSPRYKIIEKRQSVAFWCNPISGHATLYWYQQILGQGPKLLIQFQNNGVVDDSQLPKDRFSAERLKGVDSTLKIQPAKLEDSAVYLCASSVDGIRVTQYFGPGTRLLVL.

The chain joins TRBV7-2 to TRBJ1-2; D is uncertain. CDR1 and CDR2 (germline): SGHTA, FQGNSA. This CDR3 region has 14 residues. V gave up 1 base and J gave up 5 bases, with 11 bases separating them. CDR3: CASSLDGRNYGYTF. CDR3 nucleotides: TGTGCCAGCAGCTTAGATGGCAGGAATTATGGCTACACCTTC.

The chain carries TRBV5-8 and TRBJ1-3; the D gene is possibly TRBD1 (6 bases). Trimming removed 9 bases at V and 4 bases at J, with 20 bases between. Germline V gives CDR1 SGHTS, CDR2 YDEGEE. This CDR3 comprises 15 residues. The CDR3 DNA reads TGTGCCACAAATGCCGGGACACGATACGGAAACACCATATATTTT. It yields the protein CATNAGTRYGNTIYF.

The sample holds one count of this clone. The V and J genes are TRBV6-1 and TRBJ2-2, with a possible D match to TRBD2 (5 bases). Per the germline V gene, CDR1 is MNHNS and CDR2 is SASEGT. V shed 0 bases and J shed 4 bases, with 12 bases lying between them. CDR3 size: 16 residues. The CDR3 reads CASSEADSPPTGELFF. CDR3 coding DNA: TGTGCCAGCAGTGAAGCGGACTCCCCCCCCACCGGGGAGCTGTTTTTT.

The CDR3 here is CASYRVSGGGNYGYTF. The CDR3, as DNA: TGTGCCAGCTATAGGGTTTCAGGGGGCGGGAACTATGGCTACACCTTC. This chain uses TRBV6-6 with TRBJ1-2; TRBD1 agrees at 8 bases. The J segment lost 2 bases and the V segment lost 8 bases, leaving 13 bases of the junction unmatched. Per germline, CDR1 MNHNY and CDR2 SVGAGI (reference sequence). This CDR3 has 16 residues.

The rearrangement links TRBV9 to TRBJ1-6; 10 nucleotides align to TRBD1. The V and J ends lost 0 bases and 7 bases, in that order; junction bases with no gene match: 1. Germline CDR1 and CDR2: SGDLS and YYNGEE. This CDR3 spans 15 amino acids. The CDR3 loop reads CASSVAGQGNSPLHF. The CDR3 DNA reads TGTGCCAGCAGCGTAGCGGGACAGGGGAATTCACCCCTCCACTTT.

V gene TRBV2 combines with J gene TRBJ1-4; 9 bases are shared with TRBD1. Germline-derived CDR1 and CDR2 are SNHLY and FYNNEI. This CDR3 is built from 15 residues. The trim removed 2 bases at V and 9 bases at J, leaving 7 bases unmatched. The CDR3: CASSERTGVQKKLFF. In DNA, the CDR3 is TGTGCCAGCAGTGAAAGGACAGGGGTACAGAAAAAACTGTTTTTT.

This chain links TRBV6-6 with TRBJ1-1, with D possibly being TRBD1 (6 bases). Germline-derived CDR1 and CDR2 are MNHNY and SVGAGI (reference sequence). The CDR3 has 16 amino acids. V lost 2 bases and J lost 3, with 16 bases in between. The CDR3 DNA is TGTGCCAGCAGTTACCAAGGGGGACACCTCTACACTGAAGCTTTCTTT. It encodes CASSYQGGHLYTEAFF.

This rearrangement joins TRBV27 to TRBJ2-1, with 7 bases matching TRBD1. The CDR3 loop spans 14 amino acids. Germline CDR1 and CDR2: MNHEY and SMNVEV (reference sequence). The V segment lost 2 bases and the J segment 7 bases; nucleotides outside the gene matches: 5. The CDR3 DNA reads as TGTGCCAGCAGTTTAAGGGGGCCGGGGAATGAGCAGTTCTTC. Its protein is CASSLRGPGNEQFF.

The genes are TRBV7-3 and TRBJ2-3; possibly TRBD2 for D (6 bases). V was clipped by 5 bases and J by 3 bases, with 18 bases between them. The CDR3 loop spans 16 amino acids. Germline V gene sequence: CDR1 SGHTA, CDR2 FQGTGA. The CDR3 reads CASSLGFSGVTDTQYF. CDR3 DNA sequence: TGTGCCAGCAGCCTCGGTTTCTCGGGGGTTACAGATACGCAGTATTTT.

The CDR3 nucleotides are TGTGCCAGCAGCCCCCTAGCCCGCCAAGAGACCCAGTACTTC. Amino acids: CASSPLARQETQYF. The chain recombines TRBV7-7 with TRBJ2-5; possibly TRBD2 for D (5 bases). From germline, CDR1 is SSHAT and CDR2 FNYEAQ (reference sequence). The CDR3 sequence is 14 residues long. V lost 5 bases and J lost 1, with 11 bases in between. The variable domain in full, with the rest retrieved from reference TRBV7-7 and TRBJ2-5, is GAGVSQSPRYKVTKRGQDVTLRCDPISSHATLYWYQQALGQGPEFLTYFNYEAQPDKSGLPSDRFSAERPEGSISTLTIQRTEQRDSAMYRCASSPLARQETQYFGPGTRLLVL.

V is TRBV9 and J is TRBJ1-2; D unclear. This CDR3 is 13 amino acids long. Germline CDR1 is SGDLS and CDR2 is YYNGEE. The V and J ends lost 0 bases and 0 bases respectively, with 3 bases between them. CDR3 nucleotide sequence: TGTGCCAGCAGCGTAGACTCTAACTATGGCTACACCTTC. Encoded protein: CASSVDSNYGYTF.